One sample yielded the 14 T cell receptor beta chains listed below, sequenced in a study of T cell responses to AZD1222 COVID-19 vaccine. TCRdb keeps only in-frame clones here, not all; method: immunoSEQ multiplex PCR. In the table there are approximately 140,000 clones, just over 90% of which are singletons. The specimen comprised peripheral blood, sampled on day 0 of AZD1222 vaccination. The receptors were gathered from an adult in good health.

J is TRBJ1-1 and V is TRBV5-6, with 8 bases identical to TRBD1. The germline V gene has CDR1 SGHDT and CDR2 YYEEEE. This CDR3 comprises 15 residues. J was trimmed by 2 bases and V by 1 base; bases with no gene match: 4. DNA of the CDR3: TGTGCCAGCAGCTTGATCGACAGGGGAAACACTGAAGCTTTCTTT. Its protein product is CASSLIDRGNTEAFF.

The chain links TRBV12-3 or TRBV12-4 to TRBJ2-1; D unresolved. The CDR3 loop spans 11 amino acids. V gave up 3 bases and J gave up 7 bases, with 4 bases separating them. The CDR3 spells CASSLANEQFF. The CDR3 DNA sequence: TGTGCCAGCAGTTTGGCAAATGAGCAGTTCTTC.

This sequence joins TRBV20-1 and TRBJ2-7; 7 bases align to TRBD1. CDR1 is DFQATT, CDR2 SNEGSKA, per germline (reference sequence). The CDR3 extends over 12 amino acids. The V segment lost 3 bases and the J segment 4 bases; nucleotides outside the gene matches: 3. DNA for the CDR3: TGCAGTGCTAGTCTGGGACAGTACGAGCAGTACTTC. Translated: CSASLGQYEQYF.

CDR3 sequence (DNA): TGCGCCAGCAGCCCGGACCGGGACAGGCTGGGTTATGGCTACACCTTC. Amino acids: CASSPDRDRLGYGYTF. V is TRBV5-1 and J is TRBJ1-2, with 8 bases fitting TRBD1. This CDR3 is 16 amino acids long. Germline V gives CDR1 SGHRS, CDR2 YFSETQ. Trimming removed 4 bases from V and 5 bases from J; junction bases left unmatched: 13.

With regard to this clone: The same CDR3 arises from other DNA sequences in this sample as well. The chain has TRBV5-1 and TRBJ2-1; 9 bases are a match to TRBD1. The CDR3 is 15 amino acids. After removal of 4 bases from V and 4 bases from J, the junction contained 6 bases not matched to a gene. Germline values: CDR1 SGHRS, CDR2 YFSETQ. The CDR3, as DNA: TGCGCCAGCAGCCCTGGACAGGGGAATTACAATGAGCAGTTCTTC. Translating gives CASSPGQGNYNEQFF.

The CDR3 loop reads CASGGQGLGYGYTF. CDR3 nucleotide sequence: TGTGCTAGTGGCGGACAGGGTTTGGGCTATGGCTACACCTTC. The V call is TRBV12-5, the J call TRBJ1-2, with TRBD1 matching 8 bases. The CDR3 is made up of 14 amino acids. Germline V gene sequence: CDR1 LGHNT, CDR2 FRNRAP. V lost 6 bases to trimming and J lost 4 bases; unmatched junction nucleotides: 7. The full variable domain, completed using reference TRBV12-5 and TRBJ1-2, is DARVTQTPRHKVTEMGQEVTMRCQPILGHNTVFWYRQTMMQGLELLAYFRNRAPLDDSGMPKDRFSAEMPDATLATLKIQPSEPRDSAVYFCASGGQGLGYGYTFGSGTRLTVV.

The chain employs TRBV11-3 and TRBJ2-2; 7 positions match TRBD1. The length of the CDR3 is 17 residues. Unmatched junction bases numbered 24, after V lost 7 bases and J lost 13 bases. Germline CDR1 and CDR2: SGHNT and YENEEA. The CDR3 DNA reads as TGTGCCAGCACCAATTCTAAGATGGGACAGAATACACCGGGGCTGTTTTTT. It yields the protein CASTNSKMGQNTPGLFF.

The CDR3 DNA sequence: TGTGCCAGCAGGCAGGGGTTATCCTACGAGCAGTACTTC. Amino acids: CASRQGLSYEQYF. This chain joins TRBV27 and TRBJ2-7; a weak D match, TRBD1 (6 bases). CDR1 is MNHEY and CDR2 is SMNVEV in the germline V gene (reference sequence). V was cut by 6 bases and J by 1 base, with 10 bases left in between. The CDR3 totals 13 residues.

This chain joins TRBV9 and TRBJ1-5; 7 positions agree with TRBD1. The V gene end was trimmed by 10 bases and the J gene end by 0 bases; junction bases not matched to a gene: 10. Germline CDR1 and CDR2: SGDLS and YYNGEE. This CDR3 region has 15 residues. CDR3 residues: CAGQTGADSNQPQHF. CDR3 DNA: TGTGCCGGACAAACAGGGGCGGATAGCAATCAGCCCCAGCATTTT.

The V call is TRBV28, the J call TRBJ1-2; perhaps TRBD1 as D (5 bases). Germline CDR1 MDHEN, CDR2 SYDVKM. The germline V and J ends were trimmed by 5 bases and 4 bases, with 11 bases remaining between them. CDR3 size: 13 residues. CDR3 sequence reads: CASSGGGGYGYTF. CDR3 DNA: TGTGCCAGCAGTGGGGGTGGGGGCTATGGCTACACCTTC.

This chain uses TRBV19 with TRBJ2-7; the D gene is possibly TRBD1 (5 bases). This CDR3 is 13 amino acids long. The V and J ends lost 3 bases and 5 bases respectively, with 11 bases between them. CDR1 LNHDA and CDR2 SQIVND come from the germline V gene (reference sequence). The CDR3 loop is CASSIPMTDEQYF. The DNA of the CDR3 is TGTGCCAGTAGTATCCCTATGACAGACGAGCAGTACTTC. Filled out from reference TRBV19 and TRBJ2-7, the complete variable domain reads DGGITQSPKYLFRKEGQNVTLSCEQNLNHDAMYWYRQDPGQGLRLIYYSQIVNDFQKGDIAEGYSVSREKKESFPLTVTSAQKNPTAFYLCASSIPMTDEQYFGPGTRLTVT.

The chain is built from TRBV29-1 and TRBJ1-1; D gene ambiguous. Deletions cut 3 bases from V and 1 base from J, with 6 bases between. Germline V gene lookup returns CDR1 SQVTM and CDR2 ANQGSEA. This CDR3 is built from 12 residues. The CDR3 sequence: CSVERRNTEAFF. The CDR3 DNA is TGCAGCGTTGAGCGACGGAACACTGAAGCTTTCTTT.

CDR3 in DNA: TGCAGCGTTGAGGGCACAGGGGGGCCATATGGCTACACCTTC. It translates to CSVEGTGGPYGYTF. The rearrangement uses TRBV29-1 and TRBJ1-2; 8 bases align to TRBD1. This CDR3 has 14 residues. Trimming cost V 3 bases and J 5 bases; bases outside gene matches: 8. Germline assignment: CDR1 SQVTM and CDR2 ANQGSEA. Supplemented by reference TRBV29-1 and TRBJ1-2, the full variable domain reads SAVISQKPSRDICQRGTSLTIQCQVDSQVTMMFWYRQQPGQSLTLIATANQGSEATYESGFVIDKFPISRPNLTFSTLTVSNMSPEDSSIYLCSVEGTGGPYGYTFGSGTRLTVV.

The chain recombines TRBV3-1 (or the pseudogene TRBV3-2) with TRBJ1-1; no definite D call. From germline, CDR1 is LGHDT and CDR2 YNNKEL (reference sequence). The CDR3 is 12 amino acids. Trimming cost V 0 bases and J 9 bases, with 8 bases left between them. CDR3 residues: CASSQDVNKAFF. CDR3 DNA sequence: TGTGCCAGCAGCCAAGATGTCAACAAAGCTTTCTTT.